This T cell receptor beta chain was identified in a study of cytomegalovirus exposure and HLA in healthy donors. Study in general: Genotyping of roughly 400 donors showed that 70% to 90% belonged to the Caucasian-associated ancestry cluster.

Study outcomes and limitations: Association with HLA alleles at 0.05 false discovery rate was found for 15,000 or so TCR beta sequences in a later analysis. In a later analysis, TCR beta V- and J-gene trimming was associated with a missense DCLRE1C variant. On later analysis, the bulk of CMV-associated TCR beta chains appeared to be HLA-restricted.

A word on this clone: Its target is unknown.

PCR amplification relied on 60 Vbeta primers (plus 13 Jbeta primers). This table comes from immunoSEQ multiplex PCR, and its TCRdb copy is limited to in-frame clones, with some not included. Counted here are around 170,000 clones, 75% to 90% occurring once; the ten biggest clones make up approximately 6%. V dropped 0 bases and J dropped 2 bases, with 11 bases sitting between them. CDR1 is SGHRS and CDR2 is YFSETQ in the germline V gene. The length of the CDR3 is 15 residues. The TCR was taken from a man aged 40-49 years in good health and CMV-seropositive. This chain connects TRBV5-1 to TRBJ1-1, with D uncertain. The specimen was PBMCs. DNA for the CDR3: TGCGCCAGCAGCTTGGTTCAGAGACTCAACACTGAAGCTTTCTTT. Protein product: CASSLVQRLNTEAFF.